One sample yielded the 2 T cell receptor beta chains listed below, sequenced in a study of cytomegalovirus exposure and HLA in healthy donors. Repertoires were generated with immunoSEQ multiplex PCR, while TCRdb's copy carries only in-frame clones and drops some. The table shows a few hundred thousand clones, with roughly 91% occurring only once. Sequenced sample: PBMCs. Receptors originate from a young woman in good health and CMV-seronegative.

V and J are TRBV5-1 and TRBJ2-2, with 11 bases matching TRBD2. This CDR3 has 15 residues. The V and J ends lost 1 base and 8 bases, in that order; junction bases with no gene match: 4. CDR1 is SGHRS and CDR2 is YFSETQ in the germline V gene. CDR3 sequence reads: CASSLTSGSSGELFF. In nucleotides, the CDR3 is TGCGCCAGCAGCTTGACTAGCGGGAGTTCGGGGGAGCTGTTTTTT.

The chain combines TRBV6-1 with TRBJ1-2, with 7 bases aligning to TRBD1. The CDR3 has 13 residues. CDR1 is MNHNS, CDR2 SASEGT, per germline. The V gene end was trimmed by 7 bases and the J gene end by 6 bases; junction bases not matched to a gene: 8. As DNA, the CDR3 is TGTGCCAGCAACAGGGGCCTTGTGGATGGCTACACCTTC. This gives the protein CASNRGLVDGYTF.